Presented here are 32 T cell receptor beta chains from one specimen sequenced in a study of blood T cell repertoires in COVID-19. Sequencing used immunoSEQ multiplex PCR; TCRdb keeps in-frame clones, though not all of them. The table includes about 170,000 clones, approximately 86% detected once. Sequencing input: peripheral blood. The receptors were sampled from a woman at least 80 years old with COVID-19, enrolled during active disease.

The chain combines TRBV7-2 with TRBJ1-1; 7 bases match TRBD1. This CDR3 contains 15 residues. The germline V gene has CDR1 SGHTA and CDR2 FQGNSA. After removal of 4 bases from V and 5 bases from J, the junction contained 10 bases not matched to a gene. The CDR3 protein is CASSWRTGPETEAFF. CDR3 sequence (DNA): TGTGCCAGCAGCTGGAGGACAGGTCCGGAGACTGAAGCTTTCTTT.

This clone has a single count. The J gene is TRBJ2-7, the V gene TRBV6-6; TRBD1 aligns across 9 bases. The CDR3 sequence is 14 residues long. The junction had 4 bases not matched to a gene; V was cut back by 6 bases and J by 1 base. The germline V gene encodes CDR1 MNHNY and CDR2 SVGAGI (reference sequence). The CDR3 spells CASRPTGGSYEQYF. DNA of the CDR3: TGTGCCAGCAGGCCGACAGGGGGTTCCTACGAGCAGTACTTC.

The rearrangement links TRBV27 to TRBJ1-1; D may be TRBD1 (5 bases). V shed 0 bases and J shed 7 bases, with 15 bases lying between them. Germline V gene data show CDR1 as MNHEY and CDR2 as SMNVEV (reference sequence). CDR3 length equals 15 residues. CDR3 sequence: CASSLSRAGGNEAFF. The CDR3 region has the DNA TGTGCCAGCAGTTTATCGAGGGCGGGGGGAAATGAAGCTTTCTTT.

A remark on this clone: The sample carries other DNA sequences with the same CDR3. The CDR3 coding sequence is TGTGCCAGCTCGCCCGGACAGGGTTCCTACGAGCAGTACTTC. This encodes CASSPGQGSYEQYF. The chain links TRBV18 to TRBJ2-7; 8 positions agree with TRBD1. V was clipped by 6 bases and J by 1 base; unmatched bases: 5. CDR1 KGHSH and CDR2 LQKENI come from the germline V gene. This CDR3 has 14 residues. Full variable domain (outside the CDR3, taken from reference TRBV18 and TRBJ2-7): NAGVMQNPRHLVRRRGQEARLRCSPMKGHSHVYWYRQLPEEGLKFMVYLQKENIIDESGMPKERFSAEFPKEGPSILRIQQVVRGDSAAYFCASSPGQGSYEQYFGPGTRLTVT.

The V gene is TRBV7-9, the J gene TRBJ2-3; TRBD1 matches at 7 bases. V gave up 3 bases and J gave up 0 bases; unmatched junction bases: 0. The CDR3 contains 14 residues. CDR1 is SEHNR and CDR2 is FQNEAQ in the germline V gene (reference sequence). DNA of the CDR3: TGTGCCAGCAGCTTGACAGGGAGCACAGATACGCAGTATTTT. This codes for CASSLTGSTDTQYF.

V gene TRBV28 combines with J gene TRBJ1-6, with D perhaps matching TRBD1 (6 bases). This CDR3 has 15 amino acids. The germline CDR1 and CDR2 sequences are MDHEN and SYDVKM. V was clipped by 6 bases and J by 7 bases, with 16 bases between them. The CDR3 loop reads CASSHRQAGNSPLHF. CDR3 sequence (DNA): TGTGCCAGCAGCCACCGACAGGCCGGGAATTCACCCCTCCACTTT.

The chain joins TRBV4-2 to TRBJ1-2; 9 bases fit TRBD1. The CDR3 has 15 residues. Trimming at V came to 0 bases and at J to 5 bases, leaving 4 bases not matched to a gene. The germline gives CDR1 LGHNA, CDR2 YNFKEQ. The DNA for the CDR3 is TGTGCCAGCAGCCAAGACCGGGGACAGGGTTATGGCTACACCTTC. It specifies CASSQDRGQGYGYTF.

CDR3: CASSFPPGQGNGYTF. CDR3 DNA: TGTGCCAGCAGTTTCCCACCGGGACAGGGGAACGGCTACACCTTC. The chain links TRBV28 to TRBJ1-2; 10 bases map to TRBD1. The junction had 9 bases not matched to a gene; V was cut back by 3 bases and J by 8 bases. The CDR3 consists of 15 residues. The germline CDR1 and CDR2 sequences are MDHEN and SYDVKM.

The chain joins TRBV27 to TRBJ1-3, with 7 bases lining up with TRBD1. The CDR3 extends over 13 amino acids. Unmatched junction bases numbered 7, after V lost 5 bases and J lost 9 bases. Germline-derived CDR1 and CDR2 are MNHEY and SMNVEV (reference sequence). CDR3 sequence (DNA): TGTGCCAGCAGTCCCCGACAGGGTACCACCATATATTTT. It specifies CASSPRQGTTIYF.

This clone has a single count. The rearrangement uses TRBV7-2 and TRBJ2-5, with 11 bases matching TRBD1. This CDR3 spans 17 amino acids. Germline V gives CDR1 SGHTA, CDR2 FQGNSA. J lost 5 bases, V lost 2 bases, and 10 bases had no gene match. CDR3 protein: CASSLLGQGAKWETQYF. Written as DNA, the CDR3 is TGTGCCAGCAGCTTACTCGGACAGGGGGCGAAGTGGGAGACCCAGTACTTC.

The chain recombines TRBV20-1 with TRBJ1-6; 7 nucleotides line up with TRBD1. J lost 7 bases, V lost 3 bases, and 6 bases had no gene match. The CDR3 runs 14 residues. Per the germline V gene, CDR1 is DFQATT and CDR2 is SNEGSKA (reference sequence). As DNA, the CDR3 is TGCAGTGCTAGTTTCACCAGGGGGAATTCACCCCTCCACTTT. The encoded protein is CSASFTRGNSPLHF.

J is TRBJ1-1 and V is TRBV7-9; TRBD1 aligns across 7 bases. With 5 bases clipped from V and 5 bases from J, the junction kept 5 bases outside the gene matches. Germline CDR1 SEHNR, CDR2 FQNEAQ (reference sequence). This CDR3 is built from 13 residues. CDR3: CASSGQGGTEAFF. In DNA form, the CDR3 reads TGTGCCAGCAGCGGCCAGGGGGGAACTGAAGCTTTCTTT.

The chain uses TRBV2 and TRBJ1-2, with TRBD1 identical over 8 bases. Trimming removed 4 bases from V and 1 base from J; junction bases left unmatched: 5. Looked up from germline, CDR1 is SNHLY and CDR2 is FYNNEI. This CDR3 is built from 15 residues. CDR3 DNA: TGTGCCAGCAGTGTAGTCAGGGGGCATAACTATGGCTACACCTTC. This encodes CASSVVRGHNYGYTF.

This chain joins TRBV6-1 and TRBJ2-7, with 8 bases aligning to TRBD1. Germline V gene lookup returns CDR1 MNHNS and CDR2 SASEGT. V gave up 0 bases and J gave up 6 bases; unmatched junction bases: 19. The length of the CDR3 is 19 residues. The CDR3 protein is CASSEARPGGDYAFSEQYF. The CDR3, as DNA: TGTGCCAGCAGTGAAGCGCGGCCAGGGGGCGATTACGCCTTCAGCGAGCAGTACTTC.

The CDR3 nucleotides are TGTGCCAGCAGCTTGTTAACAGGGGCTGATTCACCCCTCCACTTT. Protein sequence: CASSLLTGADSPLHF. This chain links TRBV7-2 with TRBJ1-6; 7 nucleotides agree with TRBD1. The J segment lost 8 bases and the V segment lost 3 bases, leaving 7 bases of the junction unmatched. The V gene's germline CDR1 is SGHTA and CDR2 FQGNSA. This CDR3 has 15 amino acids.

Only one count was recorded for this clone. This rearrangement joins TRBV9 to TRBJ1-3; no clear D. From germline, CDR1 is SGDLS and CDR2 YYNGEE. The CDR3 totals 13 residues. V dropped 3 bases and J dropped 0 bases, with 4 bases sitting between them. In nucleotides, the CDR3 is TGTGCCAGCAGCGGCAGCTCTGGAAACACCATATATTTT. This translates into CASSGSSGNTIYF.

This clone turned up a few times. The gene calls are TRBV5-8 and TRBJ2-3; 7 nucleotides agree with TRBD1. V shed 4 bases, J shed 1 base, and the junction held 6 bases outside the gene matches. The CDR3 consists of 15 residues. Germline CDR1 is SGHTS and CDR2 is YDEGEE. The CDR3: CASSEDRVGTDTQYF. Here the CDR3 DNA reads TGTGCCAGCAGCGAAGACAGGGTAGGCACAGATACGCAGTATTTT.

This clone appeared a single time. The chain recombines TRBV3-1 (or the pseudogene TRBV3-2) with TRBJ2-7, with D maybe TRBD1 (6 bases). Trimming took 3 bases from V and 0 from J, leaving 12 bases between them. The CDR3 length is 15 residues. The germline CDR1 and CDR2 sequences are LGHDT and YNNKEL (reference sequence). The CDR3 loop reads CASSHSDSYSYEQYF. DNA of the CDR3: TGTGCCAGCAGCCACTCGGACAGCTACTCCTACGAGCAGTACTTC.

The chain couples TRBV7-2 to TRBJ2-7; 9 nucleotides align to TRBD1. Trimming removed 5 bases from V and 3 bases from J; junction bases left unmatched: 14. Germline values: CDR1 SGHTA, CDR2 FQGNSA. CDR3 length: 17 amino acids. The CDR3 region has the DNA TGTGCCAGCAGCCTTAGGGACGCCGGGACAGGGAACTACGAGCAGTACTTC. Protein: CASSLRDAGTGNYEQYF.

The rearrangement uses TRBV5-1 and TRBJ2-7, with TRBD1 identical over 11 bases. CDR1 and CDR2 from the germline V gene are SGHRS and YFSETQ. The CDR3 runs 15 residues. J lost 3 bases, V lost 2 bases, and 4 bases had no gene match. Here the CDR3 DNA reads TGCGCCAGCAGCTTAGGACAGGGGGCCCACTACGAGCAGTACTTC. This sequence encodes CASSLGQGAHYEQYF.

This sequence joins TRBV4-3 and TRBJ2-2, with D hard to call. CDR3 length equals 15 residues. CDR1 and CDR2 (germline): LGHNA, YSLEER. Trimming removed 0 bases from V and 4 bases from J, with 9 bases in between. CDR3 loop: CASSQDFVLTGELFF. The CDR3 DNA is TGCGCCAGCAGCCAAGATTTCGTACTCACCGGGGAGCTGTTTTTT.

The chain carries TRBV28 and TRBJ2-7; 11 nucleotides match TRBD2. Trimming at V came to 10 bases and at J to 2 bases, leaving 7 bases not matched to a gene. This CDR3 is 14 amino acids long. Germline lookup yields CDR1 MDHEN and CDR2 SYDVKM. CDR3: CATHGTSGTYEQYF. The CDR3 DNA reads as TGTGCCACCCACGGGACTAGCGGAACCTACGAGCAGTACTTC.

The chain joins TRBV5-1 to TRBJ2-7; 7 bases are a match to TRBD1. Germline CDR1 is SGHRS and CDR2 is YFSETQ. Losses at the gene ends were 2 bases for V and 7 bases for J; bases not matched to a gene: 6. The CDR3 is made up of 13 amino acids. CDR3 in amino acids: CASSLGGAREQYF. The CDR3 region has the DNA TGCGCCAGCAGCTTAGGGGGCGCGAGGGAGCAGTACTTC. The variable domain in full, completed from reference TRBV5-1 and TRBJ2-7, reads KAGVTQTPRYLIKTRGQQVTLSCSPISGHRSVSWYQQTPGQGLQFLFEYFSETQRNKGNFPGRFSGRQFSNSRSEMNVSTLELGDSALYLCASSLGGAREQYFGPGTRLTVT.

V usage is TRBV18 and J usage is TRBJ2-5; 9 bases match TRBD1. From germline, CDR1 is KGHSH and CDR2 LQKENI. J lost 7 bases, V lost 3 bases, and 6 bases had no gene match. CDR3 length: 14 amino acids. CDR3 region: CASSPRTGDVTQYF. The CDR3 region has the DNA TGTGCCAGCTCACCCCGGACAGGGGATGTGACCCAGTACTTC.

The rearrangement uses TRBV2 and TRBJ1-2, with D perhaps matching TRBD1 (6 bases). Germline-derived CDR1 and CDR2 are SNHLY and FYNNEI. The CDR3 runs 13 residues. Trimming shortened V by 7 bases and J by 2 bases, and 11 bases separated the two germline ends. The CDR3: CASTVQGNYGYTF. CDR3 nucleotide sequence: TGTGCCAGCACTGTGCAGGGGAACTATGGCTACACCTTC.

J is TRBJ2-3 and V is TRBV2, with TRBD2 matching 12 bases. Germline lookup yields CDR1 SNHLY and CDR2 FYNNEI. This CDR3 is 14 amino acids long. J was trimmed by 3 bases and V by 6 bases; bases with no gene match: 1. The CDR3 coding sequence is TGTGCCAGCAGAGGACTAGCGGGAACAGATACGCAGTATTTT. Its translation is CASRGLAGTDTQYF. Full variable domain (missing parts from reference TRBV2 and TRBJ2-3): EPEVTQTPSHQVTQMGQEVILRCVPISNHLYFYWYRQILGQKVEFLVSFYNNEISEKSEIFDDQFSVERPDGSNFTLKIRSTKLEDSAMYFCASRGLAGTDTQYFGPGTRLTVL.

V and J are TRBV9 and TRBJ2-1, with 9 bases aligning to TRBD2. The CDR3 sequence is 16 residues long. V lost 4 bases, J lost 6 bases, and 11 bases stayed unmatched. Germline V gene sequence: CDR1 SGDLS, CDR2 YYNGEE. CDR3 DNA sequence: TGTGCCAGCAGCTCATCCGGAGCGGGGGGAGGCAATGAGCAGTTCTTC. Protein sequence: CASSSSGAGGGNEQFF. Full variable domain (remainder filled in from reference TRBV9 and TRBJ2-1): DSGVTQTPKHLITATGQRVTLRCSPRSGDLSVYWYQQSLDQGLQFLIQYYNGEERAKGNILERFSAQQFPDLHSELNLSSLELGDSALYFCASSSSGAGGGNEQFFGPGTRLTVL.

The V gene is TRBV19, the J gene TRBJ2-1; TRBD1 agrees at 9 bases. The CDR3 spans 13 residues. The junction had 8 bases not matched to a gene; V was cut back by 10 bases and J by 7 bases. Germline-derived CDR1 and CDR2 are LNHDA and SQIVND (reference sequence). For the CDR3, the DNA is TGTGCCATTTCCGGGACAGGGAAAAATGAGCAGTTCTTC. It specifies CAISGTGKNEQFF.

The chain is built from TRBV7-3 and TRBJ1-4; D unresolved. The CDR3 runs 13 residues. Germline V CDR1 and CDR2: SGHTA, FQGTGA. Trimming removed 2 bases from V and 7 bases from J, with 8 bases in between. CDR3 sequence: CASSLLRGEKLFF. The CDR3 DNA follows: TGTGCCAGCAGCTTACTTCGGGGTGAAAAACTGTTTTTT.

The chain links TRBV15 to TRBJ2-7, with a weak D call TRBD1 (5 bases). The CDR3 is 13 residues long. Germline values: CDR1 LNHNV, CDR2 YYDKDF (reference sequence). Trimming removed 0 bases at V and 6 bases at J, with 9 bases between. CDR3 sequence reads: CATSRDRTGEQYF. The CDR3, as DNA: TGTGCCACCAGCAGAGATAGAACAGGCGAGCAGTACTTC. Complete variable domain (other parts from reference TRBV15 and TRBJ2-7): DAMVIQNPRYQVTQFGKPVTLSCSQTLNHNVMYWYQQKSSQAPKLLFHYYDKDFNNEADTPDNFQSRRPNTSFCFLDIRSPGLGDTAMYLCATSRDRTGEQYFGPGTRLTVT.

The chain links TRBV24-1 to TRBJ2-3; a weak D match, TRBD2 (6 bases). The V end was cut by 4 bases, the J end by 2 bases, with 18 bases between. Germline lookup yields CDR1 KGHDR and CDR2 SFDVKD. The CDR3 sequence is 17 residues long. The DNA for the CDR3 is TGTGCCACCAGTGACCCCCGGAGGCGGGGCCCCACAGATACGCAGTATTTT. This sequence encodes CATSDPRRRGPTDTQYF.

The genes are TRBV5-1 and TRBJ2-5, with D perhaps matching TRBD1 (6 bases). V lost 0 bases and J lost 3, with 15 bases in between. The V gene's germline CDR1 is SGHRS and CDR2 YFSETQ. The CDR3 is made up of 16 amino acids. CDR3 sequence reads: CASSLGSGAREETQYF. CDR3 bases: TGCGCCAGCAGCTTGGGTTCAGGGGCGCGGGAAGAGACCCAGTACTTC. Full variable domain (rest looked up from reference TRBV5-1 and TRBJ2-5): KAGVTQTPRYLIKTRGQQVTLSCSPISGHRSVSWYQQTPGQGLQFLFEYFSETQRNKGNFPGRFSGRQFSNSRSEMNVSTLELGDSALYLCASSLGSGAREETQYFGPGTRLLVL.